The clone carrying this TCR beta chain has a handful of counts. The antigen remains undetermined. CDR3 length equals 14 residues. V lost 0 bases and J lost 6, with 9 bases in between. Germline lookup yields CDR1 SNHLY and CDR2 FYNNEI. This record comes from a study of CD4+ T cells in melanoma. Study results and limitations: Neoantigen-specific CD4+ T cells in melanoma reportedly had diverse differentiation states. A reported correlation linked neoantigen-specific CD4+ T cells to CD8+, macrophage and B cell function.

Produced via immunoSEQ multiplex PCR; TCRdb's table is partial and in-frame only. The sample has some 15,000 clones; about 60% are singletons. The clonotype was recovered from a human donor with melanoma. This chain joins TRBV2 and TRBJ2-1, with unresolved D. Material for sequencing was cells from a culture (not recorded whether cultured in vitro). The chain's CDR3 is CASSEALNLNEQFF. The CDR3 region has the DNA TGTGCCAGCAGTGAAGCTCTTAATCTCAATGAGCAGTTCTTC.